One and the same sample provided the 20 T cell receptor beta chains below, sequenced in a study of T-cell memory formation after mild COVID-19. TCRdb called the 5' RACE reads again in MiXCR, with one record for every CDR3 protein. The sample includes about 600,000 distinct CDR3 sequences, roughly a fifth seen only once; the top ten take about 8.2%. Material: PBMCs or a T cell subset sorted from them (not recorded which). The receptors stem from an adult woman who had mild COVID-19 (a few samples of this study predate the infection). Cell type and time point are not known.

This clonotype occurred a few times. V and J are TRBV7-6 and TRBJ2-2, with D possibly TRBD2 on 6 matching bases. This CDR3 has 16 amino acids. Trimming stripped 5 bases from V and 0 bases from J, with 13 bases between. Germline CDR1 and CDR2: SGHVS and FNYEAQ. The CDR3 here is CASSQAGYANTGELFF. Here the CDR3 DNA reads TGTGCCAGCAGCCAGGCGGGGTACGCGAACACCGGGGAGCTGTTTTTT.

This clonotype was picked up a small number of times. This sequence joins TRBV10-3 and TRBJ2-1; 14 bases are shared with TRBD2. The V and J ends lost 3 bases and 4 bases, in that order; junction bases with no gene match: 8. Germline loops: CDR1 ENHRY, CDR2 SYGVKD. This CDR3 has 18 residues. This chain's CDR3 is CAISDPGLAGVEYNEQFF. Written as DNA, the CDR3 is TGTGCCATCAGTGACCCGGGACTAGCGGGAGTAGAGTACAATGAGCAGTTCTTC.

The table lists this clonotype with a few counts. The chain links TRBV29-1 to TRBJ1-2; TRBD1 matches 12 bases. V lost 6 bases, J lost 5 bases, and 10 bases stayed unmatched. This CDR3 comprises 15 residues. Germline V gene sequence: CDR1 SQVTM, CDR2 ANQGSEA. CDR3 nucleotides: TGCAGCGTCTCTCCCCAGGGACAGGGGGCGTATGGCTACACCTTC. Protein product: CSVSPQGQGAYGYTF.

The V and J genes are TRBV29-1 and TRBJ1-1; D remains unclear. This CDR3 comprises 14 residues. Looked up from germline, CDR1 is SQVTM and CDR2 is ANQGSEA. V lost 3 bases and J 1 base, leaving 12 bases between the germline ends. The CDR3 sequence is CSVEARRGNTEAFF. The CDR3 DNA is TGCAGCGTTGAGGCACGTCGGGGGAACACTGAAGCTTTCTTT.

V is TRBV19 and J is TRBJ2-1, with 7 bases aligning to TRBD1. The CDR3 is 15 residues long. Looked up from germline, CDR1 is LNHDA and CDR2 is SQIVND (reference sequence). The J segment lost 2 bases and the V segment lost 1 base, leaving 2 bases of the junction unmatched. The DNA of the CDR3 is TGTGCCAGTAGTATAGGACAGGGTGCCTACAATGAGCAGTTCTTC. Protein: CASSIGQGAYNEQFF.

The V call is TRBV12-3 or TRBV12-4, the J call TRBJ2-1, with 14 bases fitting TRBD2. Trimming removed 6 bases from V and 10 bases from J; junction bases left unmatched: 8. This CDR3 comprises 15 residues. CDR3: CASSLTSGGALEQFF. The CDR3 region has the DNA TGTGCCAGCAGCCTGACTAGCGGGGGGGCTTTGGAGCAGTTCTTC.

In this sample, this clonotype turned up a few times. The chain combines TRBV12-3 or TRBV12-4 with TRBJ1-3; D unclear. V lost 5 bases and J 4 bases, leaving 12 bases between the germline ends. This CDR3 region has 14 residues. The CDR3 sequence: CASSADGGGNTIYF. DNA of the CDR3: TGTGCCAGCAGTGCCGACGGAGGAGGAAACACCATATATTTT.

In its sample, this clonotype was seen many times. The chain combines TRBV4-1 with TRBJ2-7; D gene uncertain. The ends were cut back, 3 bases at V and 6 bases at J, with 15 bases in the middle. Germline CDR1 and CDR2: MGHRA and YSYEKL. The CDR3 extends over 14 amino acids. CDR3 DNA: TGCGCCAGCAGCCAGGCTATTACCAAGGGCGAGCAGTACTTC. It codes for CASSQAITKGEQYF.

The chain links TRBV12-3 or TRBV12-4 to TRBJ2-1; D may be TRBD1 (6 bases). The CDR3 spans 16 residues. V lost 6 bases and J lost 0, with 15 bases in between. The CDR3 nucleotides read TGTGCCAGCAGGCCACAGGGAATTAGCTCCTACAATGAGCAGTTCTTC. Translating gives CASRPQGISSYNEQFF.

This clonotype was counted between two and nine times. DNA for the CDR3: TGTGCCAGCAGTGAACATGTAGGAAATAGCAATCAGCCCCAGCATTTT. This gives the protein CASSEHVGNSNQPQHF. V gene TRBV6-1 combines with J gene TRBJ1-5, with no clear D. Germline V gives CDR1 MNHNS, CDR2 SASEGT. The length of the CDR3 is 16 residues. V was cut by 2 bases and J by 0 bases, with 11 bases left in between.

The chain links TRBV3-1 to TRBJ1-1; 7 bases agree with TRBD1. The CDR3 contains 15 residues. Germline V gene lookup returns CDR1 LGHDT and CDR2 YNNKEL (reference sequence). J gave up 5 bases and V 3 bases, and 9 bases lay outside the gene matches. For the CDR3, the DNA is TGTGCCAGCAGCCATCGTGGACAGGCCCGAACTGAAGCTTTCTTT. Protein product: CASSHRGQARTEAFF.

This chain joins TRBV18 and TRBJ2-5; D is perhaps TRBD1 (5 bases). Germline V gene data show CDR1 as KGHSH and CDR2 as LQKENI. The CDR3 is 14 amino acids. V dropped 1 base and J dropped 0 bases, with 6 bases sitting between them. The CDR3 loop is CASSPRQNQETQYF. CDR3 coding DNA: TGTGCCAGCTCACCACGACAGAACCAAGAGACCCAGTACTTC.

CDR3 sequence reads: CASSSERPHGELFF. CDR3 DNA sequence: TGTGCCAGCAGCTCCGAACGCCCCCACGGGGAGCTGTTTTTT. This chain joins TRBV5-6 and TRBJ2-2; no firm D call. Germline assignment: CDR1 SGHDT and CDR2 YYEEEE. The CDR3 runs to 14 residues. V was shortened by 3 bases and J by 7 bases, with 13 bases between the two germline ends.

This chain connects TRBV20-1 to TRBJ2-7, with 8 bases identical to TRBD1. After removal of 6 bases from V and 6 bases from J, the junction contained 13 bases not matched to a gene. CDR1 is DFQATT and CDR2 is SNEGSKA in the germline V gene (reference sequence). The CDR3 covers 14 residues. The CDR3 loop reads CSAMDREYLGEQYF. The DNA of the CDR3 is TGCAGTGCAATGGACAGGGAGTATCTGGGCGAGCAGTACTTC.

This sequence joins TRBV5-1 and TRBJ1-6, with D tentatively TRBD1 (6 bases). The CDR3 runs 19 residues. Deletions cut 2 bases from V and 14 bases from J, with 32 bases between. Germline CDR1 reads SGHRS; CDR2 reads YFSETQ. CDR3 sequence (DNA): TGCGCCAGCAGCTTAACCCAAAGACAGGCGACATGGAGGGGAAGGTCCCTCCACTTT. This encodes CASSLTQRQATWRGRSLHF.

This clonotype occurred many times. The J gene is TRBJ1-2, the V gene TRBV27; 7 positions agree with TRBD1. With V trimmed by 4 bases and J by 5 bases, 7 bases remained unmatched. Germline-derived CDR1 and CDR2 are MNHEY and SMNVEV (reference sequence). The length of the CDR3 is 14 residues. CDR3 amino acids: CASSSRGSSYGYTF. DNA of the CDR3: TGTGCCAGCAGTTCCAGGGGGTCTAGTTATGGCTACACCTTC.

The chain carries TRBV11-2 and TRBJ2-1, with D unresolved. This CDR3 has 13 residues. Germline V lookup: CDR1 SGHAT, CDR2 FQNNGV. Trimming pared 4 bases from V and 6 bases from J, leaving 10 bases between. CDR3 sequence: CASSSNHGNEQFF. The CDR3 coding sequence is TGTGCCAGCAGCTCCAATCATGGCAATGAGCAGTTCTTC.

The genes are TRBV5-1 and TRBJ2-2; D not resolved. Germline loops: CDR1 SGHRS, CDR2 YFSETQ. CDR3 length: 15 amino acids. V was clipped by 0 bases and J by 4 bases, with 10 bases between them. The CDR3 DNA reads TGCGCCAGCAGCTTGGAAGGAATGAGCACCGGGGAGCTGTTTTTT. Protein: CASSLEGMSTGELFF.

The chain joins TRBV4-3 to TRBJ2-7; D is perhaps TRBD1 or TRBD2 (5 bases each). CDR1 LGHNA and CDR2 YSLEER come from the germline V gene. The V gene lost 3 bases and the J gene lost 6 bases, with 18 bases spanning the gap. This CDR3 region has 15 residues. In nucleotides, the CDR3 is TGCGCCAGCAGCCATGGCTGGGACGGCGCGGGCGAGCAGTACTTC. It translates to CASSHGWDGAGEQYF.

This clonotype has more than one count but fewer than ten. The chain carries TRBV7-9 and TRBJ1-4; no clear D gene. Germline assignment: CDR1 SEHNR and CDR2 FQNEAQ (reference sequence). This CDR3 spans 12 amino acids. V lost 5 bases to trimming and J lost 1 base, with 2 bases between them. This CDR3 reads CASSGTNEKLFF. The DNA for the CDR3 is TGTGCCAGCAGCGGAACTAATGAAAAACTGTTTTTT.